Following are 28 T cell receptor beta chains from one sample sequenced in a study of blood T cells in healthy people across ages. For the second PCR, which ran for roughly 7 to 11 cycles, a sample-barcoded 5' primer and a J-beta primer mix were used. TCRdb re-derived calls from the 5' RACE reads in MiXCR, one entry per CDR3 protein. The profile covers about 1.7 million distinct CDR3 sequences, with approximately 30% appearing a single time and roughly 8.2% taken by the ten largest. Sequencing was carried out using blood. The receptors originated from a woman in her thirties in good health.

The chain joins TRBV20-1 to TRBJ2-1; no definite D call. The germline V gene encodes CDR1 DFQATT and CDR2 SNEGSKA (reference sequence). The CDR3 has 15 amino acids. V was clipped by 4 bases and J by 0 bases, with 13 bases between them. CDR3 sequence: CSAKPGSASYNEQFF. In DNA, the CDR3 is TGCAGTGCTAAACCCGGGTCGGCCTCCTACAATGAGCAGTTCTTC.

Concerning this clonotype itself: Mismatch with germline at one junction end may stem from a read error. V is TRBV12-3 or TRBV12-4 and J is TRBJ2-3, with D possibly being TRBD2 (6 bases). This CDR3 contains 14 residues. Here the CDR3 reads CASSFAGNADAQYF. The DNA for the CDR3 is TGTGCCAGCAGTTTCGCGGGGAACGCAGATGCGCAGTATTTT.

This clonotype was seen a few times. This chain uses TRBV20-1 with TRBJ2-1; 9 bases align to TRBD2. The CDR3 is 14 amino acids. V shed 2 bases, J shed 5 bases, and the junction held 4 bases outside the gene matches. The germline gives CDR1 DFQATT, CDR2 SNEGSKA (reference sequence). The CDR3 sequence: CSARLAGPNNEQFF. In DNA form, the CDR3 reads TGCAGTGCTAGACTAGCGGGACCCAACAATGAGCAGTTCTTC.

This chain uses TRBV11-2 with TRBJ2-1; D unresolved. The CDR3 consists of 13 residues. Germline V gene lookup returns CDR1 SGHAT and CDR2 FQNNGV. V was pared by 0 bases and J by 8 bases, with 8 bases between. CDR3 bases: TGTGCCAGCAGCTTAGATGCAAAGGATGAGCAGTTCTTC. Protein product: CASSLDAKDEQFF.

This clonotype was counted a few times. CDR3 loop: CSAPLTSTYEQYF. Here the CDR3 DNA reads TGCAGTGCCCCGCTCACATCCACCTACGAGCAGTACTTC. J is TRBJ2-7 and V is TRBV20-1; D is uncertain. Germline V CDR1 and CDR2: DFQATT, SNEGSKA (reference sequence). The CDR3 has 13 amino acids. V lost 6 bases, J lost 2 bases, and 14 bases lay in between.

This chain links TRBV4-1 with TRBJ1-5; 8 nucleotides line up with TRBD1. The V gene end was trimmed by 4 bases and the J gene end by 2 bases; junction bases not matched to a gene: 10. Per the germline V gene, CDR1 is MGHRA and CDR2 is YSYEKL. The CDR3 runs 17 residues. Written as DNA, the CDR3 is TGCGCCAGCAGCCGAGATGGACAGGGATGGGGCAATCAGCCCCAGCATTTT. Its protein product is CASSRDGQGWGNQPQHF.

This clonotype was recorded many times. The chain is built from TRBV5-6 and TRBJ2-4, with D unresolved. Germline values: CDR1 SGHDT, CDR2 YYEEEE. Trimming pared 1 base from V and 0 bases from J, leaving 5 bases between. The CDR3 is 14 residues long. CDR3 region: CASSLLLAKNIQYF. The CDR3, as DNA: TGTGCCAGCAGCTTGCTTCTAGCCAAAAACATTCAGTACTTC.

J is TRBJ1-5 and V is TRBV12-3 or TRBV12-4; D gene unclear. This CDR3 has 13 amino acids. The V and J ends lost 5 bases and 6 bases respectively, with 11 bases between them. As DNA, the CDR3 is TGTGCCAGCAGTCACCTCGACCGTCAGCCCCAGCATTTT. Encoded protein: CASSHLDRQPQHF.

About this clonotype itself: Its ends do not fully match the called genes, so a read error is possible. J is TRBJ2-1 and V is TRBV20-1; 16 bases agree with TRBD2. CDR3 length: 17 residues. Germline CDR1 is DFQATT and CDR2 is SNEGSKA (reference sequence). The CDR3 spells CSATPGTSGRAFNVQFF. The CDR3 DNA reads TGCAGTGCCACCCCGGGGACTAGCGGGAGGGCCTTCAATGTGCAGTTCTTC.

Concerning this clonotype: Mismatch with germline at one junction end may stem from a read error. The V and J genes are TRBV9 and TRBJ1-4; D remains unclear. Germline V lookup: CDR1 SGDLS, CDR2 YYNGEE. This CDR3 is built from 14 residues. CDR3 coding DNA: TGTGCCAGCAGCTCAGACGGTGCTGGTGAAAAACCGTTTTTT. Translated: CASSSDGAGEKPFF.

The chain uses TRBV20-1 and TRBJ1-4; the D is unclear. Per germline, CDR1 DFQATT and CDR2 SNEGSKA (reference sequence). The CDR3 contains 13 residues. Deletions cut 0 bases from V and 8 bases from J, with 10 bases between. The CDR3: CSARDPLGEKLFF. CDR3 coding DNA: TGCAGTGCTAGAGATCCCCTGGGGGAAAAACTGTTTTTT.

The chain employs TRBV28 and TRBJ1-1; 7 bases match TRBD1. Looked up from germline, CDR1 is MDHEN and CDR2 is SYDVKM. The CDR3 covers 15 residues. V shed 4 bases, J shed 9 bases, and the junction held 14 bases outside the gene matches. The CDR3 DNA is TGTGCCAGCAGTTCCCGAAAAGCCCCGGGACAGCAAGCTTTCTTT. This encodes CASSSRKAPGQQAFF.

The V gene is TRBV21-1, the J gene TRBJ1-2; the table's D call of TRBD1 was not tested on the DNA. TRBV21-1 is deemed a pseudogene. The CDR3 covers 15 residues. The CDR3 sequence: CASSKDRAPKGGYTF. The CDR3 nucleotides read TGTGCCAGCAGCAAAGACAGGGCACCCAAAGGGGGCTACACCTTC.

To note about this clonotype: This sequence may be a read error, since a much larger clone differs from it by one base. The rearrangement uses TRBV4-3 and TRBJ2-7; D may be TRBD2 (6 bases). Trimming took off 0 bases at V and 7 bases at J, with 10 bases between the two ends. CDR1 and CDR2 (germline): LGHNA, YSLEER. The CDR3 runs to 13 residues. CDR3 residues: CASSQERGVEQYF. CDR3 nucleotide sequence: TGCGCCAGCAGCCAAGAGCGGGGTGTTGAGCAGTACTTC.

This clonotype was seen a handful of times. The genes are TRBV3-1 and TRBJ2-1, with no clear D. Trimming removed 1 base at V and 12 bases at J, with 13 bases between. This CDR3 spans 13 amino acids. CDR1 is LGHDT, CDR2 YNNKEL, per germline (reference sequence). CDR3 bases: TGTGCCAGCAGCCAAGTGACGCCCGGCGGGCAGTTCTTC. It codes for CASSQVTPGGQFF.

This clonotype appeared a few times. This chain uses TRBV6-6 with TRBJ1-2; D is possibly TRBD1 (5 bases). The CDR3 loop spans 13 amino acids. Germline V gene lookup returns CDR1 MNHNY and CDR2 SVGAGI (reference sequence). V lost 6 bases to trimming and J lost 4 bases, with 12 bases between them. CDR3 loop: CASSPEGFYGYTF. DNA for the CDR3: TGTGCCAGCAGCCCCGAGGGGTTCTATGGCTACACCTTC.

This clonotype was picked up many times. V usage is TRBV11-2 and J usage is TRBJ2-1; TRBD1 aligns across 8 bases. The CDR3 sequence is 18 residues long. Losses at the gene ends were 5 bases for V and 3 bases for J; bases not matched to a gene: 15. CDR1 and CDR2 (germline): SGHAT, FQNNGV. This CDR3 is CASSAASGTGIFYNEQFF. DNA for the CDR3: TGTGCCAGCAGCGCCGCATCCGGGACAGGCATCTTCTACAATGAGCAGTTCTTC.

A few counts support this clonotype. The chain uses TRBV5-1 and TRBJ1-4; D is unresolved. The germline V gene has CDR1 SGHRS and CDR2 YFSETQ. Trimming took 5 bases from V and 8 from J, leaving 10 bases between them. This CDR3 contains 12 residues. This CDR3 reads CASRGDSEKLFF. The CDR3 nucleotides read TGCGCCAGCAGAGGAGACTCCGAAAAACTGTTTTTT.

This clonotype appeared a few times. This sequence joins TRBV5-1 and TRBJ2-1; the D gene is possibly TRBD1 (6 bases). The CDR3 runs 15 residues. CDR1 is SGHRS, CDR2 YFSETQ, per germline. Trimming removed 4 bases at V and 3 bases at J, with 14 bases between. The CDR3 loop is CASSTGQNNYNEQFF. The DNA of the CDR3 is TGCGCCAGCAGCACAGGACAGAATAACTACAATGAGCAGTTCTTC. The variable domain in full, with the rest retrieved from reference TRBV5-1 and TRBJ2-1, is KAGVTQTPRYLIKTRGQQVTLSCSPISGHRSVSWYQQTPGQGLQFLFEYFSETQRNKGNFPGRFSGRQFSNSRSEMNVSTLELGDSALYLCASSTGQNNYNEQFFGPGTRLTVL.

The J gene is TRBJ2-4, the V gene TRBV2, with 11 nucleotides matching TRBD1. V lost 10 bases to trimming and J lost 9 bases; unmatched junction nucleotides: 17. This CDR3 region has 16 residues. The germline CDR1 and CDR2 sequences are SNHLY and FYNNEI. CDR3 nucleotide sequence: TGTGCCAACAGAGCCCGGGGACAGGGGGTTGATAGCATTCAGTACTTC. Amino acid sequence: CANRARGQGVDSIQYF.

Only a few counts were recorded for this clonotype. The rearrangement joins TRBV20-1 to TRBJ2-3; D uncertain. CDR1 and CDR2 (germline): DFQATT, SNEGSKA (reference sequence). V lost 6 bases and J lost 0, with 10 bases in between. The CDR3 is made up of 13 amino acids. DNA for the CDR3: TGCAGTGCCGAAGGGCGCAGCACAGATACGCAGTATTTT. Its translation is CSAEGRSTDTQYF.

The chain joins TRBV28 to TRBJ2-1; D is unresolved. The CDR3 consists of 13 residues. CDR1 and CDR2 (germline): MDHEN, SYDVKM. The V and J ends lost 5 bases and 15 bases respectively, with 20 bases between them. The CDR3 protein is CASSASDPRLWFF. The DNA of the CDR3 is TGTGCCAGCAGTGCATCTGACCCGCGGTTGTGGTTCTTC.

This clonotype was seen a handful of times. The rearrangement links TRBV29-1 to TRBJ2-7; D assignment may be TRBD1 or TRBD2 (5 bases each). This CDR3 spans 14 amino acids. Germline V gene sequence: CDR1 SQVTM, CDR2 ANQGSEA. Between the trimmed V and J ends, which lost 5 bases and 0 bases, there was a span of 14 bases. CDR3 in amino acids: CSVKAGTSSYEQYF. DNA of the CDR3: TGCAGCGTTAAGGCAGGGACGAGCTCCTACGAGCAGTACTTC.

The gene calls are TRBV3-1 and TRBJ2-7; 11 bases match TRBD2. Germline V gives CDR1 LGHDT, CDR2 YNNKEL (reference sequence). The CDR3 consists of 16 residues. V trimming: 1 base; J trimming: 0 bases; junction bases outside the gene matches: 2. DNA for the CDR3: TGTGCCAGCAGCCAAGCTGGACTAGCGGGCTCCTACGAGCAGTACTTC. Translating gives CASSQAGLAGSYEQYF.

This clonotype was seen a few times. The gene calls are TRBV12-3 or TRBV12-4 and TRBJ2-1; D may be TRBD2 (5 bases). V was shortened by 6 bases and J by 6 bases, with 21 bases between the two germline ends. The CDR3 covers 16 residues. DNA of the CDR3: TGTGCCAGCAGCCCTCCGAGCGGTAGCCGGATCAATGAGCAGTTCTTC. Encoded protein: CASSPPSGSRINEQFF.

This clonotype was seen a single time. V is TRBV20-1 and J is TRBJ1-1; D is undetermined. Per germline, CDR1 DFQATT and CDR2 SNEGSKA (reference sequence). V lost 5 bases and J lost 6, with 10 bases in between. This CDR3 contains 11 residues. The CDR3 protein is CSAWGGPEAFF. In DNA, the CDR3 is TGCAGTGCTTGGGGTGGCCCTGAAGCTTTCTTT.

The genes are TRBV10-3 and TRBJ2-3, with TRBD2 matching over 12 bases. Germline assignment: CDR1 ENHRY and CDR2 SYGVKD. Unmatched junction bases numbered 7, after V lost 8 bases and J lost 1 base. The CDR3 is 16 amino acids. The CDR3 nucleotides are TGTGCCATCGGGGTGACTAGCGGGGGAGGCACAGATACGCAGTATTTT. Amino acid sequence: CAIGVTSGGGTDTQYF.

The CDR3 sequence is CASQPLRGPSYNEQFF. The CDR3 DNA follows: TGCGCCAGCCAGCCGTTGCGGGGGCCGTCCTACAATGAGCAGTTCTTC. The chain carries TRBV4-1 and TRBJ2-1; tentative D call: TRBD2 (7 bases). This CDR3 region has 16 residues. Between the trimmed V and J ends, which lost 8 bases and 1 base, there was a span of 18 bases. The germline V gene encodes CDR1 MGHRA and CDR2 YSYEKL.